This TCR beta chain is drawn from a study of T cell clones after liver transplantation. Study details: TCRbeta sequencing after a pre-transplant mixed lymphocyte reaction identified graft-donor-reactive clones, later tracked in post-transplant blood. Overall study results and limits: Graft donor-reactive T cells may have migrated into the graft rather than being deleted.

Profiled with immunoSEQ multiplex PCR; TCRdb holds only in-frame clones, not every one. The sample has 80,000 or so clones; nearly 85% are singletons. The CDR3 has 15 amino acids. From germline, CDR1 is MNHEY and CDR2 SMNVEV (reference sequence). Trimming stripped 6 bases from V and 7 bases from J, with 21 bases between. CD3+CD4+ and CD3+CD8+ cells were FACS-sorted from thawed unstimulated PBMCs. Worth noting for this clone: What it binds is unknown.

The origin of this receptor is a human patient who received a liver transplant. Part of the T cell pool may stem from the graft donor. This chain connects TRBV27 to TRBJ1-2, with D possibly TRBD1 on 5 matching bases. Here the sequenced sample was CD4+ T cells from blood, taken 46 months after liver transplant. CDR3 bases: TGTGCCAGCAGCTTAAAGGGACGGCCAGTCGGTGGCTACACCTTC. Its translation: CASSLKGRPVGGYTF.